These 24 T cell receptor beta chains were sequenced from one sample in a study of post-analysis software for immune sequencing data. The library was made from cDNA and included unique molecular identifiers. One entry per CDR3 protein, called by TCRdb with MiXCR from the PCR reads. The sample holds roughly 800,000 distinct CDR3 sequences, 46% seen once. For these TCRs, the target antigens are not known. Study observations and caveats: About five TRBV segments, including TRBV5-6, TRBV5-1 and TRBV20-1, were more frequent in patients than controls.

The specimen sequenced was blood. The origin of the receptors is a girl aged 5-17 years with multiple sclerosis.

The V gene is TRBV6-6, the J gene TRBJ2-3, with TRBD1 matching 8 bases. Germline-derived CDR1 and CDR2 are MNHNY and SVGAGI (reference sequence). V was clipped by 2 bases and J by 1 base; unmatched bases: 8. The CDR3 spans 17 residues. The CDR3 protein is CASSYPEDRAGTDTQYF. The CDR3 DNA reads as TGTGCCAGCAGTTACCCGGAGGACAGGGCTGGCACAGATACGCAGTATTTT.

This clonotype has only a few counts. The rearrangement links TRBV29-1 to TRBJ2-7; 10 bases agree with TRBD2. Unmatched junction bases numbered 13, after V lost 7 bases and J lost 7 bases. The CDR3 extends over 14 amino acids. Germline V gene data show CDR1 as SQVTM and CDR2 as ANQGSEA. The CDR3 loop is CSALSSGSTREQYF. Written as DNA, the CDR3 is TGCAGCGCCCTTTCTAGCGGGAGCACGAGGGAGCAGTACTTC.

This clonotype appeared a few times. The chain couples TRBV7-9 to TRBJ2-3, with 9 nucleotides matching TRBD1. This CDR3 is built from 15 residues. J lost 2 bases, V lost 3 bases, and 3 bases had no gene match. The germline CDR1 and CDR2 sequences are SEHNR and FQNEAQ (reference sequence). CDR3 DNA: TGTGCCAGCAGCTTTGACAGGGGGTACACAGATACGCAGTATTTT. It is translated as CASSFDRGYTDTQYF.

The sample holds a few counts of this clonotype. The chain carries TRBV7-8 and TRBJ2-1; the D gene is possibly TRBD2 (6 bases). CDR1 is SGHVS, CDR2 FQNEAQ, per germline. The V end was cut by 7 bases, the J end by 2 bases, with 15 bases between. The CDR3 runs 15 residues. Written as DNA, the CDR3 is TGTGCCAGCACCACGGTTCCGGGAGCCTACAATGAGCAGTTCTTC. This encodes CASTTVPGAYNEQFF.

This clonotype was observed at least ten times. The chain employs TRBV4-2 and TRBJ1-4; D perhaps matches TRBD1 (6 bases). Germline CDR1 reads LGHNA; CDR2 reads YNFKEQ. This CDR3 is 17 amino acids long. V gave up 3 bases and J gave up 4 bases, with 18 bases separating them. The CDR3 nucleotides read TGTGCCAGCAGCCAGGCCCCGGCTGGGGGGCTTAATGAAAAACTGTTTTTT. Translation: CASSQAPAGGLNEKLFF.

This clonotype was seen a single time. This chain links TRBV10-3 with TRBJ2-3, with a possible D match to TRBD2 (6 bases). The V end was cut by 5 bases, the J end by 4 bases, with 19 bases between. Germline CDR1 and CDR2: ENHRY and SYGVKD. The CDR3 extends over 16 amino acids. The CDR3 loop reads CAISPSGVGNSDTQYF. DNA of the CDR3: TGTGCCATCAGTCCTTCGGGGGTGGGAAATTCAGATACGCAGTATTTT.

This clonotype came up a few times. The chain joins TRBV6-5 to TRBJ2-7, with D possibly matching TRBD2 (5 bases). This CDR3 has 12 amino acids. V lost 8 bases, J lost 7 bases, and 15 bases lay in between. Germline V gene lookup returns CDR1 MNHEY and CDR2 SVGAGI. CDR3 residues: CASAPSGKEQYF. The CDR3 region has the DNA TGTGCCAGCGCCCCCTCGGGGAAAGAGCAGTACTTC.

The gene calls are TRBV7-9 and TRBJ2-4; D not resolved. The J call may be incorrect, as the DNA end agrees better with TRBJ2-7. The germline gives CDR1 SEHNR, CDR2 FQNEAQ (reference sequence). This CDR3 region has 15 residues. CDR3 sequence (DNA): TGTGCCAGCAGCCCAGGACCCCTTTCAGCCTACGAGCAGTACTTC. Translating gives CASSPGPLSAYEQYF.

Regarding this clonotype: The junction and the germline gene differ at one end; a read error may be behind it. The chain couples TRBV2 to TRBJ2-5; D ambiguous. The CDR3 totals 13 residues. Germline lookup yields CDR1 SNHLY and CDR2 FYNNEI. The CDR3 nucleotides are TGTGCCAACAGTGAAGTCGGCGAAGAGACCCAGTACTTC. Protein: CANSEVGEETQYF.

A remark on this clonotype: One end of the junction varies from germline; a read error may be responsible. This chain links TRBV7-9 with TRBJ1-1; a weak D match, TRBD1 (6 bases). The V gene's germline CDR1 is SEHNR and CDR2 FQNEAQ (reference sequence). The CDR3 has 16 amino acids. CDR3 sequence reads: CASSPAGGAENTGAFF. DNA for the CDR3: TGTGCCAGCAGCCCAGCGGGGGGCGCAGAGAACACTGGAGCTTTCTTT.

The CDR3 loop is CASSNNKEQYF. CDR3 nucleotide sequence: TGTGCCAGCAGTAACAACAAAGAGCAGTACTTC. This rearrangement joins TRBV6-6 to TRBJ2-5; D not resolved. CDR1 is MNHNY, CDR2 SVGAGI, per germline (reference sequence). The CDR3 is 11 residues long. Deletions cut 5 bases from V and 11 bases from J, with 12 bases between.

The V and J genes are TRBV7-3 and TRBJ2-7; TRBD2 aligns across 9 bases. The length of the CDR3 is 17 residues. The germline V gene has CDR1 SGHTA and CDR2 FQGTGA. Trimming cost V 5 bases and J 7 bases; bases outside gene matches: 18. CDR3 sequence: CASSGRPGLADDNEQYF. The CDR3 coding sequence is TGTGCCAGCAGCGGGCGGCCGGGACTAGCAGATGACAATGAGCAGTACTTC.

The rearrangement uses TRBV5-5 and TRBJ2-3; no clear D gene. V lost 3 bases to trimming and J lost 6 bases, with 11 bases between them. Germline V gene sequence: CDR1 SGHKS, CDR2 YYEKEE (reference sequence). This CDR3 comprises 13 residues. The CDR3 reads CASSSPFLDTQYF. The CDR3 DNA follows: TGTGCCAGCAGCTCACCGTTTCTCGATACGCAGTATTTT.

This clonotype came up a few times. The V gene is TRBV20-1, the J gene TRBJ2-7; TRBD2 aligns across 9 bases. Germline loops: CDR1 DFQATT, CDR2 SNEGSKA (reference sequence). The CDR3 is made up of 14 amino acids. The junction had 5 bases not matched to a gene; V was cut back by 5 bases and J by 0 bases. CDR3 nucleotides: TGCAGTGCTGGGAGACTAGCGGACTCCTACGAGCAGTACTTC. This translates into CSAGRLADSYEQYF.

This clonotype has more than one count but fewer than ten. The chain carries TRBV6-2 or TRBV6-3 and TRBJ2-4; 14 bases fit TRBD2. The last part of the DNA fits TRBJ2-7 better; the J call may be wrong. CDR1 is MNHEY, CDR2 SVGEGT, per germline. This CDR3 is 15 amino acids long. Written as DNA, the CDR3 is TGTGCCAGCAGTTACGGGACTAGCGGGAGACGCGAGCAGTACTTC. Its protein is CASSYGTSGRREQYF.

This clonotype was seen more than once but under ten times. V usage is TRBV7-9 and J usage is TRBJ1-2; no reliable D call. From germline, CDR1 is SEHNR and CDR2 FQNEAQ (reference sequence). The CDR3 sequence is 15 residues long. Trimming left V 4 bases short and J 8 bases short, with 20 bases between. The CDR3 nucleotides are TGTGCCAGCAGCTGGCAGGAACCCCAGGCCGTGGGCTACACCTTC. Protein sequence: CASSWQEPQAVGYTF. The full variable domain, its missing parts supplied by reference TRBV7-9 and TRBJ1-2, is DTGVSQNPRHKITKRGQNVTFRCDPISEHNRLYWYRQTLGQGPEFLTYFQNEAQLEKSRLLSDRFSAERPKGSFSTLEIQRTEQGDSAMYLCASSWQEPQAVGYTFGSGTRLTVV.

The chain is built from TRBV12-3 or TRBV12-4 and TRBJ1-1, with TRBD1 as a possible D gene (5 bases). The CDR3 totals 15 residues. Between the trimmed V and J ends, which lost 5 bases and 0 bases, there was a span of 13 bases. The CDR3 nucleotides read TGTGCCAGCAGTCCCCCTGACAGAGTGAACACTGAAGCTTTCTTT. It specifies CASSPPDRVNTEAFF.

The sample holds a few counts of this clonotype. V is TRBV29-1 and J is TRBJ1-1; no reliable D call. CDR3 length: 11 residues. Germline V gene data show CDR1 as SQVTM and CDR2 as ANQGSEA. Trimming removed 4 bases at V and 8 bases at J, with 11 bases between. The CDR3 DNA sequence: TGCAGCGTTGGGCGCAATAGGGAAGCTTTCTTT. It codes for CSVGRNREAFF.

The CDR3 loop is CASSSGGQDTQYF. The CDR3 DNA sequence: TGCGCCAGCAGCTCCGGGGGCCAAGATACGCAGTATTTT. The chain couples TRBV5-1 to TRBJ2-3, with D possibly called TRBD1 or TRBD2 (6 bases each). This CDR3 has 13 amino acids. The germline V and J ends were trimmed by 3 bases and 5 bases, with 10 bases remaining between them. The germline V gene encodes CDR1 SGHRS and CDR2 YFSETQ.

This clonotype showed up just a few times. This chain connects TRBV7-9 to TRBJ2-3, with no clear D. CDR1 and CDR2 from the germline V gene are SEHNR and FQNEAQ (reference sequence). The ends were cut back, 10 bases at V and 0 bases at J, with 20 bases in the middle. The CDR3 has 16 residues. CDR3 sequence: CATSPKKTASTDTQYF. The CDR3 DNA follows: TGTGCCACCTCGCCTAAGAAAACGGCTAGCACAGATACGCAGTATTTT.

This clonotype was recorded only once. The gene calls are TRBV7-2 and TRBJ2-1; D might be TRBD2 (6 bases). Germline V CDR1 and CDR2: SGHTA, FQGNSA. The CDR3 loop spans 13 amino acids. V was cut by 5 bases and J by 8 bases, with 13 bases left in between. The CDR3 loop is CASSLFGDYEQFF. The CDR3 region has the DNA TGTGCCAGCAGCCTCTTTGGGGACTATGAGCAGTTCTTC. Combining the CDR3 with reference TRBV7-2 and TRBJ2-1 gives the whole variable domain GAGVSQSPSNKVTEKGKDVELRCDPISGHTALYWYRQSLGQGLEFLIYFQGNSAPDKSGLPSDRFSAERTGGSVSTLTIQRTQQEDSAVYLCASSLFGDYEQFFGPGTRLTVL.

V is TRBV29-1 and J is TRBJ1-5, with D possibly matching TRBD1 (5 bases). Trimming shortened V by 6 bases and J by 3 bases, and 12 bases separated the two germline ends. Germline V lookup: CDR1 SQVTM, CDR2 ANQGSEA. The CDR3 totals 13 residues. Written as DNA, the CDR3 is TGCAGCGTAATGAGGGGACCCAATCAGCCCCAGCATTTT. It translates to CSVMRGPNQPQHF.

The chain couples TRBV4-2 to TRBJ2-7; D is perhaps TRBD2 (5 bases). Germline CDR1 LGHNA, CDR2 YNFKEQ. This CDR3 region has 15 residues. With 3 bases removed from V and 3 bases from J, the gap between germline ends came to 15 bases. The CDR3 loop reads CASSQGTGSVYEQYF. The DNA of the CDR3 is TGTGCCAGCAGCCAGGGAACGGGATCGGTCTACGAGCAGTACTTC.

The V and J genes are TRBV24-1 and TRBJ2-7; D is unclear. The CDR3 consists of 15 residues. The germline CDR1 and CDR2 sequences are KGHDR and SFDVKD. With 3 bases removed from V and 0 bases from J, the gap between germline ends came to 11 bases. CDR3 sequence reads: CATSDPRRPSYEQYF. Written as DNA, the CDR3 is TGTGCCACCAGTGATCCGCGGCGCCCCTCCTACGAGCAGTACTTC.